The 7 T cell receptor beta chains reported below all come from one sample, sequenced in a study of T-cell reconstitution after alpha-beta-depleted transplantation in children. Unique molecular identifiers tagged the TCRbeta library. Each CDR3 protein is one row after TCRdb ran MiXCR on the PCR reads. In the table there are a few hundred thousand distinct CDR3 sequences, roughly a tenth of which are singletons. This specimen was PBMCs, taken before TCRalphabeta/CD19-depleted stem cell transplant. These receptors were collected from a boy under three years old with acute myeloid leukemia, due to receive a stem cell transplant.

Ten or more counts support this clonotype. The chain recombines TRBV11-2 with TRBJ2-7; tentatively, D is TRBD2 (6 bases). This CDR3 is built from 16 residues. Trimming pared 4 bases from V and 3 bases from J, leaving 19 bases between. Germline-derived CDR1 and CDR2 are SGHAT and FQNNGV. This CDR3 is CASSSGWRAHNYEQYF. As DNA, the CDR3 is TGTGCCAGCAGCTCCGGGTGGAGGGCACACAACTACGAGCAGTACTTC.

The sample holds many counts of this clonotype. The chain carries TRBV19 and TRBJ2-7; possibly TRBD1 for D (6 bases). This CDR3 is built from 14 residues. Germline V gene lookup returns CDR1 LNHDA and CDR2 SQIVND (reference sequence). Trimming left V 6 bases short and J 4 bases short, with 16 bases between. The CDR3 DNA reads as TGTGCCAGTAGCTCCCCCGGGACACAATACGAGCAGTACTTC. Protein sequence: CASSSPGTQYEQYF.

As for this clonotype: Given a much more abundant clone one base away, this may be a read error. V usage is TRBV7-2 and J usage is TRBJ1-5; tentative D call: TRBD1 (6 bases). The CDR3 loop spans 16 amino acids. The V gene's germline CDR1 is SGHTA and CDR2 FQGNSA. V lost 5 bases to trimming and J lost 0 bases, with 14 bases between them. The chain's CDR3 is CASSTQGQYSNQPQHF. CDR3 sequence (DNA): TGTGCCAGCAGCACACAGGGCCAATATAGCAATCAGCCCCAGCATTTT. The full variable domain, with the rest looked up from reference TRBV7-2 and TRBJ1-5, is GAGVSQSPSNKVTEKGKDVELRCDPISGHTALYWYRQSLGQGLEFLIYFQGNSAPDKSGLPSDRFSAERTGGSVSTLTIQRTQQEDSAVYLCASSTQGQYSNQPQHFGDGTRLSIL.

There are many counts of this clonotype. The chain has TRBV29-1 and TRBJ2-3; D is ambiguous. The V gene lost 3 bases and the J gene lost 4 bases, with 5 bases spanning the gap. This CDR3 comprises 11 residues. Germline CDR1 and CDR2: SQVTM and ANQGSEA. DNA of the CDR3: TGCAGCGTTGAGGCACCAGATACGCAGTATTTT. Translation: CSVEAPDTQYF.

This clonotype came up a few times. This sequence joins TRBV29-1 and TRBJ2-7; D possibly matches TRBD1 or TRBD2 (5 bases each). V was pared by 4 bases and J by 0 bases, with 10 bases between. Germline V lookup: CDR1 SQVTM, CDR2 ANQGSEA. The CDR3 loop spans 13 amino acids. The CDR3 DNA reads TGCAGCGTTGTGTCAGGGAGCTCCTACGAGCAGTACTTC. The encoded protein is CSVVSGSSYEQYF.

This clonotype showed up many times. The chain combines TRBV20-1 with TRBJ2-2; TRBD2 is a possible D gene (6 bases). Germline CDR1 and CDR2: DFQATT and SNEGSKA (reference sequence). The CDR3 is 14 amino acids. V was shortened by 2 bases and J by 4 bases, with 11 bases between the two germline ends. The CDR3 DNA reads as TGCAGTGCTAGATCGAGGGGAGGCACCGGGGAGCTGTTTTTT. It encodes CSARSRGGTGELFF.

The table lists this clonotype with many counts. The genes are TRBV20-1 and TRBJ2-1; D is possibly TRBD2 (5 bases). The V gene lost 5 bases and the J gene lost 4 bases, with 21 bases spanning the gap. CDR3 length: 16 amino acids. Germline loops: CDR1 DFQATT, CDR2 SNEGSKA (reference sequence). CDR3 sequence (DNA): TGCAGTGCTGACCCTGAGGAGGCCCACCCTTACAATGAGCAGTTCTTC. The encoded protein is CSADPEEAHPYNEQFF.